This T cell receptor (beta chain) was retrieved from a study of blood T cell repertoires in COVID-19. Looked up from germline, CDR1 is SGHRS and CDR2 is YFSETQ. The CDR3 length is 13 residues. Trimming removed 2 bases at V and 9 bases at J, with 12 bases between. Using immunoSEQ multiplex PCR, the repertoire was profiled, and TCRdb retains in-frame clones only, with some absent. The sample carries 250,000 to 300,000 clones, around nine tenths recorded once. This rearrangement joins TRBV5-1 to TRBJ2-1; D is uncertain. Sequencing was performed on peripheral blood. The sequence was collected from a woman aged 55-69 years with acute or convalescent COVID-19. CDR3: CASSFRRPGEQFF. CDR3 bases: TGCGCCAGCAGCTTTCGCCGGCCAGGTGAGCAGTTCTTC.